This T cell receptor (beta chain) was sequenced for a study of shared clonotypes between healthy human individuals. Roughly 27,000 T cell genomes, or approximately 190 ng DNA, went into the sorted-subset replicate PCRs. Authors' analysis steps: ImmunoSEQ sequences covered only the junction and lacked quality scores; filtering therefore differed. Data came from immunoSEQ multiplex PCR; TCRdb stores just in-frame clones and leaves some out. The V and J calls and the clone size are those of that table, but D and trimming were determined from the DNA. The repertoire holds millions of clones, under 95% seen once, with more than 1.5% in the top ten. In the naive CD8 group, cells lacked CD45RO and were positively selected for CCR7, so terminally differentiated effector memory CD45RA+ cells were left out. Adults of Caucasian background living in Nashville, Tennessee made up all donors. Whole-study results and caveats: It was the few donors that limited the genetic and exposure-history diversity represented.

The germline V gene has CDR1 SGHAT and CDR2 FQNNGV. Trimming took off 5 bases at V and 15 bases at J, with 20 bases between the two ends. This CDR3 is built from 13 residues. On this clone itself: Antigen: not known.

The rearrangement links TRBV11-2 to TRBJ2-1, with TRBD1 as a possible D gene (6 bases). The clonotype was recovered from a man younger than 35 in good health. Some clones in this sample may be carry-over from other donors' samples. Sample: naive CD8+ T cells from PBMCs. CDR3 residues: CASSNSYGGPRFF. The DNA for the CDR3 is TGTGCCAGCAGCAACTCATATGGGGGCCCGCGGTTCTTC.